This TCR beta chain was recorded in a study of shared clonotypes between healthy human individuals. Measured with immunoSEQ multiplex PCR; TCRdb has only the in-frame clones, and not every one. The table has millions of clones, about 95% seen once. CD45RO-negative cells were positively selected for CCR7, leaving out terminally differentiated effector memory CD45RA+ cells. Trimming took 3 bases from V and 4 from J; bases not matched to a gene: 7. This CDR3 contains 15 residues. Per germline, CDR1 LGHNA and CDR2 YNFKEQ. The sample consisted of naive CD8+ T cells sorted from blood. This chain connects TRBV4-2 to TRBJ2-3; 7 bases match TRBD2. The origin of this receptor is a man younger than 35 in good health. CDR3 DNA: TGTGCCAGCAGCCAGTTCACTAGCGCGGCAGATACGCAGTATTTT. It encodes CASSQFTSAADTQYF.